This T cell receptor (beta chain) was identified during a study of shared clonotypes between healthy human individuals. Trimming shortened V by 7 bases and J by 6 bases, and 12 bases separated the two germline ends. This CDR3 comprises 13 residues. Germline values: CDR1 MDHEN, CDR2 SYDVKM. The input for sorted-subset replicate PCRs was approximately 200 ng DNA, some 28,000 T cell genomes. Methods used by the authors: Filtering was not the same, since immunoSEQ gave junction-only sequences without quality scores. Produced via immunoSEQ multiplex PCR; TCRdb's table is partial and in-frame only. The V and J calls and clone size are taken from that table; D and trimming were inferred from the DNA. This table holds approximately 2.3 million clones, just over 90% found once.

The V gene is TRBV28, the J gene TRBJ1-4, with unresolved D. This clonotype was obtained from a young man in good health. Some clones in this sample may be carry-over from other donors' samples. The sample taken for sequencing was naive CD4+ T cells from PBMCs. The subset is: CD45RA+ positively selected. The CDR3 here is CASTPNRDEKLFF. CDR3 in DNA: TGTGCCAGCACTCCCAACCGGGATGAAAAACTGTTTTTT.